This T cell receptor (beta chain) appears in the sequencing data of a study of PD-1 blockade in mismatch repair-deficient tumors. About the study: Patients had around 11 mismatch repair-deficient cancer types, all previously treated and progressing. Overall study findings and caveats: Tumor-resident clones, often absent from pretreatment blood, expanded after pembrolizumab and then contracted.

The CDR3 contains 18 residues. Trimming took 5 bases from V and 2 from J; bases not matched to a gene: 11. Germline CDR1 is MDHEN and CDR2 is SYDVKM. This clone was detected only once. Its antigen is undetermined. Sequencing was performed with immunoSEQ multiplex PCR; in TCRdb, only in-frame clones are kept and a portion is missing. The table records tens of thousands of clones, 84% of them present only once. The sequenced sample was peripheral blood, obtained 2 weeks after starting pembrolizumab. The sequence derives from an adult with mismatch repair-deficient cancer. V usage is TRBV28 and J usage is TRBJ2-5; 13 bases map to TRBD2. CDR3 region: CASSITSGRGVRQETQYF. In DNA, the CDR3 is TGTGCCAGCAGTATTACTAGCGGGAGGGGGGTTCGGCAAGAGACCCAGTACTTC. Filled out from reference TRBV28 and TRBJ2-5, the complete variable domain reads DVKVTQSSRYLVKRTGEKVFLECVQDMDHENMFWYRQDPGLGLRLIYFSYDVKMKEKGDIPEGYSVSREKKERFSLILESASTNQTSMYLCASSITSGRGVRQETQYFGPGTRLLVL.